One sample yielded the 20 T cell receptor beta chains listed below, sequenced in a study of identical twins (dated by TCRdb to 2016 to 2018). Libraries were built with 5' RACE. Sequencing took place on an Illumina HiSeq 2000. TCRdb applied fastp at Q25 and MiXCR to the public reads, then kept only in-frame beta chains. All rows with the same CDR3 protein become a single entry with the most common DNA and genes. Within this sample are 350,000 or so distinct CDR3 sequences, with approximately 9.1% of them counted one time only. The top ten clones comprise about 9.1% of the sample. The sample was naive T cells sorted from blood. Taken with the paper, the label for cell subset or site translates to: cells isolated with a human naive T-cell isolation kit. Every receptor here comes from a woman in her forties or fifties in good health.

The sample holds a few counts of this clonotype. The chain joins TRBV7-9 to TRBJ1-2; D may be TRBD1 (6 bases). The germline V and J ends were trimmed by 5 bases and 6 bases, with 13 bases remaining between them. Germline CDR1 SEHNR, CDR2 FQNEAQ (reference sequence). The CDR3 has 13 amino acids. Here the CDR3 reads CASSRAGADGYTF. DNA for the CDR3: TGTGCCAGCAGCCGGGCAGGGGCGGATGGCTACACCTTC.

This clonotype was seen repeatedly, ten times or more. CDR3 sequence: CASSLGFEQYF. CDR3 in DNA: TGCGCCAGCAGCTTGGGGTTCGAGCAGTACTTC. The chain recombines TRBV5-1 with TRBJ2-7; D gene uncertain. Germline CDR1 SGHRS, CDR2 YFSETQ. CDR3 size: 11 residues. Trimming pared 0 bases from V and 6 bases from J, leaving 4 bases between.

This clonotype was seen ten or more times. The rearrangement links TRBV10-3 to TRBJ1-5; perhaps TRBD1 as D (5 bases). The V end lost 6 bases, the J end lost 4 bases, and 10 bases lay between the germline ends. The CDR3 is 13 residues long. Germline assignment: CDR1 ENHRY and CDR2 SYGVKD. In DNA form, the CDR3 reads TGTGCCATCAGGGACAATTTAAATCAGCCCCAGCATTTT. Its translation: CAIRDNLNQPQHF.

This sequence joins TRBV12-3 or TRBV12-4 and TRBJ2-5; D might be TRBD1 (6 bases). The CDR3 loop spans 11 amino acids. The ends were cut back, 5 bases at V and 13 bases at J, with 14 bases in the middle. This CDR3 reads CASSDDRSWYF. CDR3 coding DNA: TGTGCCAGCAGTGACGACAGGAGCTGGTACTTC.

The gene calls are TRBV6-5 and TRBJ2-2; unclear D gene. This CDR3 is built from 13 residues. Trimming removed 7 bases at V and 5 bases at J, with 11 bases between. Looked up from germline, CDR1 is MNHEY and CDR2 is SVGAGI. The CDR3, as DNA: TGTGCCAGCACCCCGGCGGCAACCGGGGAGCTGTTTTTT. This translates into CASTPAATGELFF.

This clonotype was picked up a small number of times. V gene TRBV5-1 combines with J gene TRBJ2-3, with 10 bases lining up with TRBD2. The V gene end was trimmed by 2 bases and the J gene end by 6 bases; junction bases not matched to a gene: 6. Germline values: CDR1 SGHRS, CDR2 YFSETQ. CDR3 length: 15 residues. CDR3 sequence reads: CASSLSGRARDTQYF. CDR3 nucleotides: TGCGCCAGCAGCTTAAGCGGGAGGGCCCGGGATACGCAGTATTTT.

The table lists this clonotype with a few counts. CDR3 sequence (DNA): TGCGCCAGCAGCCATCCCCGGACTAGCGGGCAGGCTAAAGATACGCAGTATTTT. Encoded protein: CASSHPRTSGQAKDTQYF. The chain carries TRBV5-1 and TRBJ2-3; 11 positions match TRBD2. Trimming took 4 bases from V and 5 from J; bases not matched to a gene: 15. Germline loops: CDR1 SGHRS, CDR2 YFSETQ. This CDR3 has 18 amino acids. The whole variable domain, remainder taken from reference TRBV5-1 and TRBJ2-3, is KAGVTQTPRYLIKTRGQQVTLSCSPISGHRSVSWYQQTPGQGLQFLFEYFSETQRNKGNFPGRFSGRQFSNSRSEMNVSTLELGDSALYLCASSHPRTSGQAKDTQYFGPGTRLTVL.

V and J are TRBV15 and TRBJ2-1; no clear D. Trimming pared 0 bases from V and 4 bases from J, leaving 10 bases between. This CDR3 spans 15 amino acids. Per the germline V gene, CDR1 is LNHNV and CDR2 is YYDKDF (reference sequence). CDR3 residues: CATSRDLDGYNEQFF. The CDR3 region has the DNA TGTGCCACCAGCAGAGATTTGGACGGGTACAATGAGCAGTTCTTC.

This chain joins TRBV15 and TRBJ2-3; 8 nucleotides agree with TRBD1. This CDR3 comprises 15 residues. V lost 3 bases to trimming and J lost 1 base; unmatched junction nucleotides: 3. The germline CDR1 and CDR2 sequences are LNHNV and YYDKDF (reference sequence). CDR3 loop: CATSREQGGTDTQYF. CDR3 bases: TGTGCCACCAGCAGGGAACAGGGGGGCACAGATACGCAGTATTTT.

This clonotype was counted at least ten times. V is TRBV14 and J is TRBJ1-3; 11 nucleotides align to TRBD1. The CDR3 totals 14 residues. After removal of 5 bases from V and 9 bases from J, the junction contained 6 bases not matched to a gene. Germline V CDR1 and CDR2: SGHDN, FVKESK. The CDR3, as DNA: TGTGCCAGCAGCTGGGGACAGGGGGTTACCACCATATATTTT. It is translated as CASSWGQGVTTIYF. Full variable domain (rest looked up from reference TRBV14 and TRBJ1-3): EAGVTQFPSHSVIEKGQTVTLRCDPISGHDNLYWYRRVMGKEIKFLLHFVKESKQDESGMPNNRFLAERTGGTYSTLKVQPAELEDSGVYFCASSWGQGVTTIYFGEGSWLTVV.

There are a few counts of this clonotype. V usage is TRBV12-3 or TRBV12-4 and J usage is TRBJ2-5, with D possibly TRBD2 on 5 matching bases. The CDR3 spans 13 residues. The V and J ends lost 9 bases and 4 bases respectively, with 15 bases between them. The CDR3 loop is CASWTLARETQYF. As DNA, the CDR3 is TGTGCCAGTTGGACCCTAGCACGAGAGACCCAGTACTTC.

This clonotype showed up many times. The V call is TRBV2, the J call TRBJ2-2; the D call may be TRBD1 or TRBD2 (5 bases each). Germline loops: CDR1 SNHLY, CDR2 FYNNEI. This CDR3 spans 15 amino acids. Deletions cut 7 bases from V and 4 bases from J, with 16 bases between. DNA of the CDR3: TGTGCCAGCAAACGTGACGAGGGGACCACCGGGGAGCTGTTTTTT. Translated, it gives CASKRDEGTTGELFF.

The chain links TRBV12-3 or TRBV12-4 to TRBJ1-3; no reliable D call. Trimming removed 7 bases from V and 5 bases from J, with 12 bases in between. The CDR3 spans 13 residues. The CDR3 region is CASTLAARNTIYF. In DNA form, the CDR3 reads TGTGCCAGCACCCTCGCAGCGAGAAACACCATATATTTT.

This clonotype was found a few times. This chain joins TRBV4-1 and TRBJ2-7; maybe TRBD2 (6 bases). Trimming shortened V by 4 bases and J by 2 bases, and 18 bases separated the two germline ends. The CDR3 length is 16 residues. In germline, CDR1 is MGHRA, CDR2 YSYEKL. CDR3 bases: TGCGCCAGCAGCCGCCATGCGGGGAGCGGTCCCTACGAGCAGTACTTC. This sequence encodes CASSRHAGSGPYEQYF.

The sample holds a few counts of this clonotype. The DNA for the CDR3 is TGCAGCGTTGCGTTCGTTCTAGCCAAAAACATTCAGTACTTC. Protein sequence: CSVAFVLAKNIQYF. The chain joins TRBV29-1 to TRBJ2-4; unclear D gene. Between the trimmed V and J ends, which lost 4 bases and 0 bases, there was a span of 10 bases. The germline gives CDR1 SQVTM, CDR2 ANQGSEA. This CDR3 spans 14 amino acids.

Ten or more counts support this clonotype. This sequence joins TRBV12-3 or TRBV12-4 and TRBJ2-3; 11 bases align to TRBD2. The V and J ends lost 1 base and 2 bases, in that order; junction bases with no gene match: 2. The CDR3 contains 16 residues. The CDR3 spells CASSLGGLADTDTQYF. The CDR3 region has the DNA TGTGCCAGCAGTTTAGGGGGACTAGCGGACACAGATACGCAGTATTTT.

As to this clonotype: A much larger clonotype is one base distant, so this may be a read error. This chain uses TRBV10-1 with TRBJ2-4; 7 nucleotides align to TRBD1. This CDR3 comprises 17 residues. V lost 3 bases and J lost 4; bases outside the gene matches: 12. Looked up from germline, CDR1 is WNHNN and CDR2 is SYGVQD (reference sequence). DNA of the CDR3: TGCGCCAGCAGTGATGAACAGCTCCGGGACAGAAAAAACATTCAGTACTTC. It codes for CASSDEQLRDRKNIQYF.

V and J are TRBV18 and TRBJ2-5; D ambiguous. V shed 2 bases and J shed 4 bases, with 14 bases lying between them. Germline values: CDR1 KGHSH, CDR2 LQKENI. The CDR3 length is 15 residues. CDR3 residues: CASSPFDQIGETQYF. CDR3 in DNA: TGTGCCAGCTCACCATTCGACCAGATTGGAGAGACCCAGTACTTC.

The CDR3 loop is CASSPGTRNYGYTF. The CDR3 DNA follows: TGCGCCAGCAGCCCCGGGACAAGGAACTATGGCTACACCTTC. The chain links TRBV5-1 to TRBJ1-2, with D maybe TRBD1 (6 bases). CDR1 is SGHRS, CDR2 YFSETQ, per germline. The CDR3 extends over 14 amino acids. With 4 bases removed from V and 2 bases from J, the gap between germline ends came to 12 bases.

This clonotype was detected ten times or more. J is TRBJ2-1 and V is TRBV29-1, with a possible D match to TRBD1 (5 bases). CDR1 is SQVTM and CDR2 is ANQGSEA in the germline V gene. The length of the CDR3 is 14 residues. Trimming took off 3 bases at V and 8 bases at J, with 17 bases between the two ends. CDR3 nucleotide sequence: TGCAGCGTTGATCTCCCCTCCAGGGTATATGAGCAGTTCTTC. Amino acids: CSVDLPSRVYEQFF.